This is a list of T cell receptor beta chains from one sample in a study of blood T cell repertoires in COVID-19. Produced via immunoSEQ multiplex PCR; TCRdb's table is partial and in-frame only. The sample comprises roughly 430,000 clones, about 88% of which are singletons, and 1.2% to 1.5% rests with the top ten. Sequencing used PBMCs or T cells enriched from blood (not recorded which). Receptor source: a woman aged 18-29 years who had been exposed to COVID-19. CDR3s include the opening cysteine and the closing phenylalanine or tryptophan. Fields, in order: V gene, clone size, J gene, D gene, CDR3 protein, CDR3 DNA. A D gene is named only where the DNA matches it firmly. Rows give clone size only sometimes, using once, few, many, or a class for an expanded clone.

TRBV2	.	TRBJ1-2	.	CASGLLRLDGYTF	TGTGCCAGCGGTCTTCTCAGGCTTGATGGCTACACCTTC
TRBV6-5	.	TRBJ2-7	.	CASSYSQIGYEQYF	TGTGCCAGCAGTTACTCGCAGATTGGCTACGAGCAGTACTTC
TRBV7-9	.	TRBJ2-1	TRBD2	CASRTKGLAIHNEQFF	TGTGCCAGCAGGACCAAGGGACTAGCGATACACAATGAGCAGTTCTTC
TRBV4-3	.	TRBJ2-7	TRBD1	CASSQLTGTGLVEQYF	TGCGCCAGCAGCCAATTGACCGGGACAGGGCTGGTTGAGCAGTACTTC
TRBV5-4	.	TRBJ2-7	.	CASSLVGDYEQYF	TGTGCCAGCAGCTTGGTAGGGGACTACGAGCAGTACTTC
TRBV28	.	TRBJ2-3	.	CASSLIQNTDTQYF	TGTGCCAGCAGTTTAATACAGAACACAGATACGCAGTATTTT
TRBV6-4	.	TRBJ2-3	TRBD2	CASSDSGSSADTQYF	TGTGCCAGCAGCGATAGCGGGAGCAGCGCAGATACGCAGTATTTT
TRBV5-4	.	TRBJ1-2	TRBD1	CASSLGDRGNYGYTF	TGTGCCAGCAGCTTGGGGGACAGGGGGAACTATGGCTACACCTTC
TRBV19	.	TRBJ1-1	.	CASSKMGPGTEAFF	TGTGCCAGTAGCAAAATGGGCCCGGGGACTGAAGCTTTCTTT
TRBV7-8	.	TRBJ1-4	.	CASSLDGRELFF	TGTGCCAGCAGCTTAGATGGGAGGGAACTGTTTTTT
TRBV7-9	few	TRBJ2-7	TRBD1	CASSYPGQGNEQYF	TGTGCCAGCAGCTATCCGGGACAGGGAAACGAGCAGTACTTC
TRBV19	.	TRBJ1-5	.	CASSRTANSNQPQHF	TGTGCCAGTAGTAGGACAGCTAATAGCAATCAGCCCCAGCATTTT
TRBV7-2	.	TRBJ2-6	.	CASSLRGSGANVLTF	TGTGCCAGCAGCTTAAGAGGGAGCGGGGCCAACGTCCTGACTTTC
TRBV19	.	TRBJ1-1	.	CASSISQQLNTEAFF	TGTGCCAGTAGTATTAGTCAACAGCTGAACACTGAAGCTTTCTTT
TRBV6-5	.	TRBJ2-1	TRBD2	CASSLADSWYEQFF	TGTGCCAGTAGTCTAGCGGATTCTTGGTATGAGCAGTTCTTC
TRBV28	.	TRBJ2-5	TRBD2	CAGASGKTQYF	TGTGCTGGGGCTAGCGGGAAGACCCAGTACTTC
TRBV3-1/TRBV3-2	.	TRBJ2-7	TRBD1	CASSRGTGGLGEQYF	TGTGCCAGCAGCCGAGGGACAGGGGGTTTGGGCGAGCAGTACTTC
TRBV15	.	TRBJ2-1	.	CATSKKQGSYNEQFF	TGTGCCACCAGCAAGAAACAGGGATCCTACAATGAGCAGTTCTTC
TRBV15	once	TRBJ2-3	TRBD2	CATSRKTSGTPTDTQYF	TGTGCCACCAGCAGAAAGACTAGCGGGACGCCCACAGATACGCAGTATTTT
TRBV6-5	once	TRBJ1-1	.	CASSTGDRTEAFF	TGTGCCAGCAGTACCGGAGACAGAACTGAAGCTTTCTTT
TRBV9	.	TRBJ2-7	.	CASNGPGGLGAYEQYF	TGTGCCAGCAACGGGCCCGGGGGGCTAGGGGCCTACGAGCAGTACTTC
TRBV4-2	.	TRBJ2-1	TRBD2	CASSQDGARAGGYNEQFF	TGTGCCAGCAGCCAAGACGGGGCTCGAGCGGGAGGCTACAATGAGCAGTTCTTC
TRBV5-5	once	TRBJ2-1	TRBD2	CASSLRLAGHEQFF	TGTGCCAGCAGCTTAAGACTAGCGGGGCATGAGCAGTTCTTC